This is a list of T cell receptor beta chains from one sample in a study of metastatic and nonmetastatic thyroid tumors. TCRdb re-called the PCR reads with MiXCR. Of 35,000 to 50,000 clones listed, about a sixth were seen once; the top ten hold around a tenth. Sample: tumor tissue. These receptors all come from a female donor with papillary thyroid cancer or a benign thyroid nodule (not recorded which). Some clones in this sample may be carry-over from other donors' samples. Both conserved end residues are part of each CDR3. A D gene is named only where the DNA matches it firmly. Rows may omit the clone size; those that give it use once, few, many or a size class.

CDR3 protein: CASSQEAPGNGYTF
CDR3 DNA: TGCGCCAGCAGCCAAGAGGCGCCGGGAAATGGCTACACCTTC
D gene: -
clone size: many
V gene: TRBV4-3
J gene: TRBJ1-2

CDR3 protein: CASSLFGDYTGTNTEAFF
CDR3 DNA: TGTGCCAGCAGCTTGTTCGGGGATTATACAGGGACGAACACTGAAGCTTTCTTT
D gene: -
clone size: many
V gene: TRBV11-1
J gene: TRBJ1-1

CDR3 protein: CASSRVTNTGELFF
CDR3 DNA: TGTGCCAGCAGTAGGGTCACGAACACCGGGGAGCTGTTTTTT
D gene: -
clone size: many
V gene: TRBV6-1
J gene: TRBJ2-2

CDR3 protein: CASSLEGSTSYEQYF
CDR3 DNA: TGTGCCAGCAGCTTAGAGGGGTCCACTTCCTACGAGCAGTACTTC
D gene: -
clone size: -
V gene: TRBV5-8
J gene: TRBJ2-7

CDR3 protein: CASSTALSSYNSPLHF
CDR3 DNA: TGTGCCAGCAGTACGGCGTTAAGCTCCTATAATTCACCCCTCCACTTT
D gene: -
clone size: many
V gene: TRBV2
J gene: TRBJ1-6

CDR3 protein: CASSYSLGQVQFF
CDR3 DNA: TGTGCCAGCAGTTACTCCCTGGGTCAAGTGCAGTTCTTC
D gene: -
clone size: -
V gene: TRBV6-5
J gene: TRBJ2-1

CDR3 protein: CASRLTDTQYF
CDR3 DNA: TGTGCCAGTAGATTGACAGATACGCAGTATTTT
D gene: -
clone size: many
V gene: TRBV19
J gene: TRBJ2-3

CDR3 protein: CASRRTGSSYNSPLHF
CDR3 DNA: TGTGCCAGCAGACGTACAGGGAGCTCCTATAATTCACCCCTCCACTTT
D gene: -
clone size: many
V gene: TRBV28
J gene: TRBJ1-6

CDR3 protein: CASNSSGTGNEPQHF
CDR3 DNA: TGTGCCAGCAACAGTTCCGGGACGGGCAATGAGCCCCAGCATTTT
D gene: -
clone size: -
V gene: TRBV28
J gene: TRBJ1-5

CDR3 protein: CASSPPVDRGKLFF
CDR3 DNA: TGTGCCAGCAGCCCACCGGTAGACCGGGGGAAACTGTTTTTT
D gene: -
clone size: many
V gene: TRBV28
J gene: TRBJ1-4

CDR3 protein: CASSWFGNTDTQYF
CDR3 DNA: TGTGCCAGCAGCTGGTTTGGGAACACAGATACGCAGTATTTT
D gene: -
clone size: many
V gene: TRBV28
J gene: TRBJ2-3

CDR3 protein: CASSRSVSGSSYNEQFF
CDR3 DNA: TGTGCCAGCAGCAGATCCGTTAGCGGGAGCTCCTACAATGAGCAGTTCTTC
D gene: TRBD2
clone size: many
V gene: TRBV7-8
J gene: TRBJ2-1

CDR3 protein: CASSLKGINTEAFF
CDR3 DNA: TGTGCCAGCAGTTTAAAGGGGATAAACACTGAAGCTTTCTTT
D gene: -
clone size: many
V gene: TRBV12-3/TRBV12-4
J gene: TRBJ1-1

CDR3 protein: CASSLWGNQPQHF
CDR3 DNA: TGTGCCAGCAGTTTATGGGGAAATCAGCCCCAGCATTTT
D gene: -
clone size: many
V gene: TRBV28
J gene: TRBJ1-5

CDR3 protein: CASSLRGEKLFF
CDR3 DNA: TGTGCCAGCAGTTTGCGAGGTGAAAAACTGTTTTTT
D gene: -
clone size: few
V gene: TRBV6-1
J gene: TRBJ1-4

CDR3 protein: CASSGTATRELFF
CDR3 DNA: TGTGCCAGCAGCGGGACAGCCACCCGGGAGCTGTTTTTT
D gene: -
clone size: -
V gene: TRBV9
J gene: TRBJ2-2

CDR3 protein: CASSAASGSSYNEQFF
CDR3 DNA: TGTGCCAGCAGCGCGGCTAGCGGGAGCTCCTACAATGAGCAGTTCTTC
D gene: TRBD2
clone size: many
V gene: TRBV6-2/TRBV6-3
J gene: TRBJ2-1

CDR3 protein: CASSLPPTGGPRVEQFF
CDR3 DNA: TGTGCCAGCAGCCTCCCGCCTACAGGGGGCCCCCGGGTTGAGCAGTTCTTC
D gene: TRBD1
clone size: many
V gene: TRBV9
J gene: TRBJ2-1

CDR3 protein: CASSPRLGRVGGNEQFF
CDR3 DNA: TGTGCCAGCAGCCCACGCCTGGGGCGGGTGGGGGGTAATGAGCAGTTCTTC
D gene: -
clone size: many
V gene: TRBV9
J gene: TRBJ2-1

CDR3 protein: CASSERGASSPLHF
CDR3 DNA: TGTGCCAGCAGTGAACGGGGGGCGAGTTCACCCCTCCACTTT
D gene: -
clone size: many
V gene: TRBV6-1
J gene: TRBJ1-6

CDR3 protein: CASSLTRLGEQFF
CDR3 DNA: TGTGCCAGCAGTTTAACTAGACTCGGTGAGCAGTTCTTC
D gene: -
clone size: many
V gene: TRBV12-3/TRBV12-4
J gene: TRBJ2-1

CDR3 protein: CATSTGALNEKLFF
CDR3 DNA: TGTGCCACTAGCACAGGGGCCTTAAATGAAAAACTGTTTTTT
D gene: TRBD1
clone size: many
V gene: TRBV6-1
J gene: TRBJ1-4

CDR3 protein: CANILRDRSHEQYF
CDR3 DNA: TGTGCCAACATCTTAAGGGACAGGTCCCACGAGCAGTACTTC
D gene: TRBD1
clone size: -
V gene: TRBV7-9
J gene: TRBJ2-7

CDR3 protein: CASRPWGIRGLNTEAFF
CDR3 DNA: TGTGCCAGTAGGCCCTGGGGCATCCGAGGGCTGAACACTGAAGCTTTCTTT
D gene: -
clone size: many
V gene: TRBV19
J gene: TRBJ1-1

CDR3 protein: CASSGRLATYNEQFF
CDR3 DNA: TGTGCCAGCAGCGGACGCTTAGCGACCTACAATGAGCAGTTCTTC
D gene: -
clone size: many
V gene: TRBV6-1
J gene: TRBJ2-1

CDR3 protein: CASSLGSGQGLF
CDR3 DNA: TGTGCCAGCAGCTTAGGGTCCGGACAGGGTCTCTTC
D gene: TRBD1
clone size: -
V gene: TRBV7-9
J gene: TRBJ2-7

CDR3 protein: CASSTEQTQSGNTIYF
CDR3 DNA: TGTGCCAGTAGTACCGAGCAGACGCAATCTGGAAACACCATATATTTT
D gene: -
clone size: -
V gene: TRBV19
J gene: TRBJ1-3

CDR3 protein: CASSRAPTDRYTQYF
CDR3 DNA: TGCGCCAGCAGCCGCGCACCCACCGATCGGTATACGCAGTATTTT
D gene: -
clone size: once
V gene: TRBV5-1
J gene: TRBJ2-3